The 23 T cell receptor beta chains in this list originate from one sample, sequenced in a study of T cell repertoires in cytomegalovirus infection. For these TCRs, the target antigens are not known. TCRdb independently ran MiXCR on the reads; one entry per CDR3 protein. The repertoire consists of 550,000 to 850,000 distinct CDR3 sequences, with 30% to 35% occurring once and the leading ten covering around a sixth. The sequences come from cultured PBMCs, collected from culture after CMV antigen stimulation. These receptors all come from a human donor in good health (CMV status not recorded). Some clones in this sample may be carry-over from other donors' samples.

The chain has TRBV15 and TRBJ1-1; maybe TRBD1 (6 bases). V was cut by 3 bases and J by 4 bases, with 12 bases left in between. CDR1 and CDR2 (germline): LNHNV, YYDKDF (reference sequence). CDR3 size: 14 residues. Here the CDR3 reads CATSSQGQGTEAFF. As DNA, the CDR3 is TGTGCCACCAGCAGTCAGGGGCAGGGCACTGAAGCTTTCTTT. Full variable domain (rest looked up from reference TRBV15 and TRBJ1-1): DAMVIQNPRYQVTQFGKPVTLSCSQTLNHNVMYWYQQKSSQAPKLLFHYYDKDFNNEADTPDNFQSRRPNTSFCFLDIRSPGLGDTAMYLCATSSQGQGTEAFFGQGTRLTVV.

The chain employs TRBV9 and TRBJ2-1, with 8 bases lining up with TRBD2. CDR1 and CDR2 from the germline V gene are SGDLS and YYNGEE. The ends lost 0 bases at V and 6 bases at J; junction bases unmatched: 2. CDR3 length: 14 amino acids. This CDR3 reads CASSVVTSGNEQFF. Here the CDR3 DNA reads TGTGCCAGCAGCGTAGTCACTAGCGGCAATGAGCAGTTCTTC.

About this clonotype: At one end, the junction sequence differs from germline, possibly due to a read error. The chain links TRBV7-4 to TRBJ2-7; D not certain. Germline CDR1 SGHVT, CDR2 SQSDAQ. The CDR3 spans 16 residues. Here the CDR3 reads CASRLVPGLGSYEQYF. The CDR3 region has the DNA TGTGCCAGCCGCTTAGTTCCGGGTTTGGGTTCCTACGAGCAGTACTTC.

The CDR3 protein is CASAGGSQETQYF. In DNA form, the CDR3 reads TGCGCCAGCGCAGGGGGTTCCCAAGAGACCCAGTACTTC. The chain links TRBV10-2 to TRBJ2-5, with 7 positions matching TRBD1. The V and J ends lost 8 bases and 1 base, in that order; junction bases with no gene match: 4. Germline V gene data show CDR1 as WSHSY and CDR2 as SAAADI. CDR3 length equals 13 residues.

This rearrangement joins TRBV7-6 to TRBJ2-7; 7 bases fit TRBD2. V dropped 2 bases and J dropped 5; count of bases not matched to a gene: 9. CDR1 and CDR2 from the germline V gene are SGHVS and FNYEAQ. This CDR3 is 15 amino acids long. The CDR3 bases are TGTGCCAGCAGCTTACTCGGCGGGAGTAGCGACGAGCAGTACTTC. Translation gives CASSLLGGSSDEQYF.

In its sample, this clonotype was seen a few times. The chain has TRBV2 and TRBJ1-3, with D perhaps TRBD1 (6 bases). Deletions cut 6 bases from V and 0 bases from J, with 15 bases between. This CDR3 is 16 amino acids long. The V gene's germline CDR1 is SNHLY and CDR2 FYNNEI. The CDR3 region is CASSVSEGGSGNTIYF. In DNA form, the CDR3 reads TGTGCCAGCAGCGTGAGCGAAGGGGGCTCTGGAAACACCATATATTTT.

V gene TRBV6-1 combines with J gene TRBJ1-1; weak D call: TRBD1 (5 bases). The CDR3 spans 16 residues. V was shortened by 5 bases and J by 0 bases, with 16 bases between the two germline ends. CDR1 is MNHNS, CDR2 SASEGT, per germline. The CDR3 sequence is CASSTPQGTMNTEAFF. In nucleotides, the CDR3 is TGTGCCAGCAGTACCCCCCAGGGAACAATGAACACTGAAGCTTTCTTT.

The chain employs TRBV12-3 or TRBV12-4 and TRBJ2-1; 11 bases line up with TRBD2. The CDR3 totals 14 residues. After removal of 6 bases from V and 7 bases from J, the junction contained 5 bases not matched to a gene. CDR3: CASSSTSGDNEQFF. CDR3 in DNA: TGTGCCAGCAGCTCGACTAGCGGGGATAATGAGCAGTTCTTC.

The genes are TRBV20-1 and TRBJ2-5; D not resolved. V shed 0 bases and J shed 9 bases, with 5 bases lying between them. Per the germline V gene, CDR1 is DFQATT and CDR2 is SNEGSKA (reference sequence). The CDR3 sequence is 10 residues long. The chain's CDR3 is CSARDPPQYF. The CDR3, as DNA: TGCAGTGCTAGAGACCCCCCCCAGTACTTC.

This clonotype was counted a few times. The chain has TRBV3-1 and TRBJ1-1; 9 nucleotides agree with TRBD1. The CDR3 is made up of 12 amino acids. CDR1 is LGHDT and CDR2 is YNNKEL in the germline V gene (reference sequence). V lost 8 bases, J lost 7 bases, and 5 bases stayed unmatched. CDR3 loop: CASRDREGEAFF. The CDR3 region has the DNA TGTGCCAGCCGGGACAGGGAAGGTGAAGCTTTCTTT.

This clonotype was seen more than once but under ten times. V usage is TRBV7-2 and J usage is TRBJ1-1, with D unclear. CDR1 is SGHTA and CDR2 is FQGNSA in the germline V gene. There are 14 residues in the CDR3. Trimming took 1 base from V and 6 from J, leaving 12 bases between them. CDR3 sequence (DNA): TGTGCCAGCAGCTTAGTGGCCGGGAGTGCTGAAGCTTTCTTT. Protein: CASSLVAGSAEAFF.

The chain combines TRBV29-1 with TRBJ2-5, with 14 nucleotides matching TRBD2. CDR1 is SQVTM and CDR2 is ANQGSEA in the germline V gene. The CDR3 extends over 15 amino acids. Trimming removed 0 bases from V and 9 bases from J; junction bases left unmatched: 6. CDR3 in amino acids: CSVEDRLAGGGAQYF. CDR3 bases: TGCAGCGTTGAAGACCGACTAGCGGGGGGGGGTGCCCAGTACTTC.

The rearrangement joins TRBV11-2 to TRBJ2-5; D may be TRBD2 (5 bases). Trimming left V 4 bases short and J 5 bases short, with 14 bases between. The V gene's germline CDR1 is SGHAT and CDR2 FQNNGV. This CDR3 contains 14 residues. CDR3 sequence (DNA): TGTGCCAGCAGCTCAATGGAGGTTCGGGAGACCCAGTACTTC. Amino acids: CASSSMEVRETQYF.

The chain is built from TRBV9 and TRBJ2-7, with D unresolved. This CDR3 contains 13 residues. The germline V gene encodes CDR1 SGDLS and CDR2 YYNGEE. The germline V and J ends were trimmed by 7 bases and 7 bases, with 18 bases remaining between them. CDR3 loop: CASLWQALWEQYF. CDR3 DNA: TGTGCCAGCCTCTGGCAGGCCTTGTGGGAGCAGTACTTC.

The chain joins TRBV12-3 or TRBV12-4 to TRBJ1-1; weak D call: TRBD1 (5 bases). This CDR3 comprises 13 residues. The V end was cut by 6 bases, the J end by 7 bases, with 15 bases between. CDR3 residues: CASSPKGTVEAFF. As DNA, the CDR3 is TGTGCCAGCAGCCCAAAAGGGACGGTTGAAGCTTTCTTT.

The V call is TRBV7-3, the J call TRBJ1-5; TRBD1 matches at 7 bases. CDR1 is SGHTA, CDR2 FQGTGA, per germline. V lost 5 bases to trimming and J lost 4 bases; unmatched junction nucleotides: 5. The length of the CDR3 is 14 residues. CDR3 DNA sequence: TGTGCCAGCAGCCGCACAGGGGTGAATCAGCCCCAGCATTTT. This codes for CASSRTGVNQPQHF.

The chain combines TRBV7-2 with TRBJ2-3; the D is unclear. Germline V CDR1 and CDR2: SGHTA, FQGNSA. This CDR3 region has 10 residues. Trimming stripped 3 bases from V and 7 bases from J, with 2 bases between. DNA for the CDR3: TGTGCCAGCAGCTTTCATACGCAGTATTTT. Residues: CASSFHTQYF.

This clonotype was observed a handful of times. The rearrangement uses TRBV27 and TRBJ2-3; D is perhaps TRBD2 (5 bases). V lost 7 bases and J lost 8, with 19 bases in between. The CDR3 is 14 residues long. Germline V lookup: CDR1 MNHEY, CDR2 SMNVEV (reference sequence). The CDR3 DNA is TGTGCCAGCATCCCTTTAGGTCCAAGCGGTACGCAGTATTTT. Translated: CASIPLGPSGTQYF.

This clonotype has only a few counts. The chain uses TRBV11-2 and TRBJ1-2; a weak D match, TRBD1 (6 bases). The CDR3 contains 15 residues. The V gene's germline CDR1 is SGHAT and CDR2 FQNNGV. V dropped 4 bases and J dropped 2 bases, with 14 bases sitting between them. CDR3 sequence: CASSSRDKPNYGYTF. Written as DNA, the CDR3 is TGTGCCAGCAGCTCTAGGGACAAACCAAACTATGGCTACACCTTC.

The rearrangement links TRBV4-1 to TRBJ2-2, with 9 bases identical to TRBD1. Per the germline V gene, CDR1 is MGHRA and CDR2 is YSYEKL. The CDR3 runs to 18 residues. V dropped 3 bases and J dropped 0; count of bases not matched to a gene: 8. The DNA of the CDR3 is TGCGCCAGCAGCCACTTAGCCGGGACAGGGACGAACACCGGGGAGCTGTTTTTT. Its translation: CASSHLAGTGTNTGELFF.

The chain couples TRBV20-1 to TRBJ1-4; D gene ambiguous. This CDR3 is built from 15 residues. Trimming pared 4 bases from V and 8 bases from J, leaving 20 bases between. Per germline, CDR1 DFQATT and CDR2 SNEGSKA (reference sequence). CDR3 residues: CSATPGVRGWEKLFF. In nucleotides, the CDR3 is TGCAGTGCTACACCTGGGGTCCGCGGGTGGGAAAAACTGTTTTTT.

The V gene is TRBV7-2, the J gene TRBJ2-2; D is uncertain. V gave up 1 base and J gave up 11 bases, with 11 bases separating them. CDR3 length: 13 residues. Germline CDR1 is SGHTA and CDR2 is FQGNSA. The CDR3 is CASSLGRQIELFF. The CDR3 coding sequence is TGTGCCAGCAGCTTAGGACGTCAGATCGAGCTGTTTTTT.

This chain connects TRBV24-1 to TRBJ2-1; perhaps D is TRBD1 or TRBD2 (6 bases each). The CDR3 has 17 amino acids. CDR1 KGHDR and CDR2 SFDVKD come from the germline V gene. The V gene lost 4 bases and the J gene lost 2 bases, with 17 bases spanning the gap. The CDR3 DNA sequence: TGTGCCACCAGTGACTCCATGGGGGGCGTGCCCTACAATGAGCAGTTCTTC. It codes for CATSDSMGGVPYNEQFF.